One T cell receptor (beta chain) is described in this entry. Its specificity is not known. The sample is drawn from a study of blood T cells in healthy people across ages. Whole-study context: Capture via template switching afforded approximately one barcoded beta molecule per two T cells.

Study-level points and caveats: As age increased, TCR beta diversity per million T cells fell in a roughly linear fashion.

Then a second PCR, running about 6 to 11 cycles, was carried out with a sample-barcoded 5' primer and a J-beta primer mix. TCRdb re-called the 5' RACE reads through MiXCR, storing one row per CDR3 protein. The sample lists a few hundred thousand distinct CDR3 sequences, roughly a quarter occurring once. Germline trimming cut 0 bases from V and 0 bases from J; bases unmatched to any gene: 8. The CDR3 sequence is 18 residues long. CDR1 SGDLS and CDR2 YYNGEE come from the germline V gene. The same specimen was also included in a second study, on T cells of mothers and their children. That report adds: Primer M1S, used in the second PCR, introduced sample barcodes and 2-4 random nucleotides.

The clonotype comes from a boy under 10 years old in good health. The sequencing sample was made of blood. The V and J genes are TRBV9 and TRBJ2-7, with 11 bases matching TRBD2. The CDR3, as DNA: TGTGCCAGCAGCGTAGGTAAGGGACTAGCGGATAGCTCCTACGAGCAGTACTTC. Encoded protein: CASSVGKGLADSSYEQYF.